The present T cell receptor beta chain was sequenced within a study of tumor and adjacent non-tumor tissue in lung cancer. Study overall: The patients, 9 to 11 men and several women, were about 31 to 76 with stage I to III disease.

The template was RNA from unsorted bulk tissue. Donors were chemotherapy-naive, newly diagnosed lung cancer surgical patients in China, August–late 2014. Details on this clonotype: Its antigen is unidentified. At one end the junction does not follow the germline gene, possibly because of a read error.

Germline CDR1 MNHNS, CDR2 SASEGT. This CDR3 region has 15 residues. Notes on the study in general: Normal lung showed higher cumulative top 100 clone frequency than tumor. Significantly higher TCR diversity was found in tumor than normal lung.

The library came from three nested PCR rounds adapted from ARM-PCR protocols. Via MiXCR, TCRdb re-called the multiplex PCR reads, giving one row per CDR3 protein. The sample includes 60,000 to 85,000 distinct CDR3 sequences, 73% of them seen just once. The sequence was collected from a man aged 55 to 70 with non-small cell lung cancer. Sequencing was carried out using lung tumor tissue. This sequence joins TRBV6-1 and TRBJ2-1; 9 bases agree with TRBD2. Here the CDR3 reads CTSSVAGLAGVPQFF. CDR3 DNA sequence: TGTACCAGCAGTGTCGCGGGACTAGCAGGAGTTCCGCAGTTCTTC.